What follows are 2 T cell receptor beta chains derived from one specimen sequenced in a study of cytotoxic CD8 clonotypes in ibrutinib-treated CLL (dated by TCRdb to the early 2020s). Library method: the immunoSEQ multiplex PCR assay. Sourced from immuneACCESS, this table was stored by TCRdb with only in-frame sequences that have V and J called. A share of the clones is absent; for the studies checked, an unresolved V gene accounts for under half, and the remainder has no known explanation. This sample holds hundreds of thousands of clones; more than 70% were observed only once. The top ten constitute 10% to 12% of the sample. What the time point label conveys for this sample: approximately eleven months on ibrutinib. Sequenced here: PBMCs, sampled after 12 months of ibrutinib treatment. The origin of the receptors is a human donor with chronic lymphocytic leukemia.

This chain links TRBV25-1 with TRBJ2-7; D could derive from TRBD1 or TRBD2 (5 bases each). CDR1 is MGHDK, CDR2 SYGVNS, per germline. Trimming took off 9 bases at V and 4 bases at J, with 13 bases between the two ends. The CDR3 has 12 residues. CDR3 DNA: TGTGCCAGTACCGGGACGGAATACGAGCAGTACTTC. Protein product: CASTGTEYEQYF.

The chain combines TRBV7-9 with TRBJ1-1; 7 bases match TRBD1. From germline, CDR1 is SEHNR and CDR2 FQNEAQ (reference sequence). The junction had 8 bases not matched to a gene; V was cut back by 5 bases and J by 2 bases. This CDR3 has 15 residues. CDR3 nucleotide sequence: TGTGCCAGCAGCCAGACAGGGCAAGGCAACACTGAAGCTTTCTTT. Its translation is CASSQTGQGNTEAFF.